This T cell receptor beta chain was retrieved from a study of cytomegalovirus exposure and HLA in healthy donors. The CDR3 has 15 amino acids. The V end lost 3 bases, the J end lost 5 bases, and 17 bases lay between the germline ends. The germline V gene has CDR1 SGHRS and CDR2 YFSETQ. As to this clone: Its antigen is currently unknown.

Findings and caveats of the study: There were 160 or so TCR beta chains listed as cytomegalovirus-associated. Rare TCR sequences dominated, though some public TCRs recurred in many donors. The tendency of first-cohort TCR clusters to co-occur in the roughly 130 validation repertoires was the finding of a later analysis. CMV antigen specificity of a few CMV-associated chains was confirmed in vitro.

The protocol was immunoSEQ multiplex PCR, while the TCRdb copy is restricted to in-frame clones and leaves out a portion. The sample contains some 270,000 clones, 80% to 90% of which appear only once. The receptor was derived from a woman aged 18-35 years in good health and CMV-seronegative. The chain couples TRBV5-1 to TRBJ2-5; no clear D gene. Sequenced input: PBMCs. The CDR3, as DNA: TGCGCCAGCAGCTCGACGGCGACAAGTAAGGAGACCCAGTACTTC. It translates to CASSSTATSKETQYF.